This paragraph covers one TCR beta chain sequence. Its antigen is unidentified. Treg sorting used a CD4+CD25+CD127-/low gate. After removal of 4 bases from V and 5 bases from J, the junction contained 4 bases not matched to a gene. The CDR3 sequence is 13 residues long. The germline gives CDR1 SEHNR, CDR2 FQNEAQ (reference sequence). Findings and caveats of the study: Whole repertoires were not studied in the larger cohort, only one V-J beta rearrangement.

Full-length variable regions came from constant-region reverse primers plus semi-nested Nested Universal Primer A PCR. TCRdb re-derived calls from the 5' RACE reads in MiXCR, one entry per CDR3 protein. The table includes about 9,800 distinct CDR3 sequences, more than 20% detected once. Sequencing was performed on Tregs sorted from blood. The source is a female donor with breast cancer. The V and J genes are TRBV7-9 and TRBJ2-5; the match to TRBD1 covers 7 bases. CDR3: CASSSSDRETQYF. In DNA, the CDR3 is TGTGCCAGCAGCTCCTCGGACAGGGAGACCCAGTACTTC.